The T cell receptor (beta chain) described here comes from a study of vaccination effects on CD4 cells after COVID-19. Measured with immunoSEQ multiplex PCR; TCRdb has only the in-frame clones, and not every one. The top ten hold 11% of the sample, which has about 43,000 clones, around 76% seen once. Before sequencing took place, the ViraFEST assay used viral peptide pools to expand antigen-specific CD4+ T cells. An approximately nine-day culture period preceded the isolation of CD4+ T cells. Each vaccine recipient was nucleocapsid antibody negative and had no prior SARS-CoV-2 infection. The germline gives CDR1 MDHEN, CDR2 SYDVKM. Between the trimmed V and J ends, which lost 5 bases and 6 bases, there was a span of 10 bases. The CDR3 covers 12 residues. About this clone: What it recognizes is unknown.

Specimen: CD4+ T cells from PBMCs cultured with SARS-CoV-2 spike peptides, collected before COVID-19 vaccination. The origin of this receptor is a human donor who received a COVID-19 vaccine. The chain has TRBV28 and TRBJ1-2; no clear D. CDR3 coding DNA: TGTGCCAGCAGTGACTTCACAGATGGCTACACCTTC. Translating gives CASSDFTDGYTF.